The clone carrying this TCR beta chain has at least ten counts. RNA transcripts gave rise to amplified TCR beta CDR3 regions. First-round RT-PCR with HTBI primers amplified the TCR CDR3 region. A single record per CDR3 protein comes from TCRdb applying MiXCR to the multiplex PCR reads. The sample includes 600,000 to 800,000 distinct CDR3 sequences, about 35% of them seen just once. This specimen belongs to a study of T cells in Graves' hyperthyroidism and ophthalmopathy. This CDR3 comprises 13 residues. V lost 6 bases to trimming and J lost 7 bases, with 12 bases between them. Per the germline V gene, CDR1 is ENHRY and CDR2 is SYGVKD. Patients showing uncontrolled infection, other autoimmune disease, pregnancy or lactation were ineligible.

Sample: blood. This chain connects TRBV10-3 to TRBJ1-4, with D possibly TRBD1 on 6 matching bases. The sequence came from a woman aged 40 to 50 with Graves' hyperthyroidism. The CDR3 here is CAIRLGGSEKLFF. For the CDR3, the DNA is TGTGCCATCAGGTTAGGGGGGAGTGAAAAACTGTTTTTT.